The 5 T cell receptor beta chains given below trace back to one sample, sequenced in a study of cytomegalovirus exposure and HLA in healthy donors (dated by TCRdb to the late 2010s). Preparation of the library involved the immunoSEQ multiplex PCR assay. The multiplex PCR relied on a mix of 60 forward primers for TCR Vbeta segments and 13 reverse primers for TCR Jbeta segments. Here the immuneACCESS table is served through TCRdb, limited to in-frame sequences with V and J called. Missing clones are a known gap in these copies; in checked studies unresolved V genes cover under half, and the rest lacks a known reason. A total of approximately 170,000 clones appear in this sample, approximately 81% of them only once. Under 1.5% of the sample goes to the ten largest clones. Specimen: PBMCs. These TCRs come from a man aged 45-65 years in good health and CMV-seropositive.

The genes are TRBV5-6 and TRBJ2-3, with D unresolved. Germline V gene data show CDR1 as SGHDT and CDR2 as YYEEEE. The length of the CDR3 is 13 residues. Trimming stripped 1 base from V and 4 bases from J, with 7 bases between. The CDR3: CASSLNGPDTQYF. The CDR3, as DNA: TGTGCCAGCAGCTTGAATGGCCCAGATACGCAGTATTTT.

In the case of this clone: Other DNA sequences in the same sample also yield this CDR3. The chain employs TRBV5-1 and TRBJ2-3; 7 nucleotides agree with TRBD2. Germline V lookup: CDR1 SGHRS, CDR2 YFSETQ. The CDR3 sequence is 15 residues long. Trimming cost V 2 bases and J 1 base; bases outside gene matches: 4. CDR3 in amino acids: CASSFLAGGTDTQYF. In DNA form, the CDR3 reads TGCGCCAGCAGCTTTTTGGCGGGGGGCACAGATACGCAGTATTTT.

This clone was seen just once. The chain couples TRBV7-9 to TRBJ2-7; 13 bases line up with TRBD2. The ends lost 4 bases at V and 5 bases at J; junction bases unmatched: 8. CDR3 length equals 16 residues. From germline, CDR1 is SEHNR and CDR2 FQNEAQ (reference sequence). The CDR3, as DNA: TGTGCCAGCAGCTCCCTCCGACTAGCGGGAGGAGACGAGCAGTACTTC. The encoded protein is CASSSLRLAGGDEQYF.

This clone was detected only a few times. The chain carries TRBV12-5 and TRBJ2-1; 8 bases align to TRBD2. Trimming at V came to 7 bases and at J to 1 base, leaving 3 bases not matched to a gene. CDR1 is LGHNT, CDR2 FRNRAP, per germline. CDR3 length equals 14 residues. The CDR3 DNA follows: TGTGCTAGTGCTGCGGGGGGTTCCTACAATGAGCAGTTCTTC. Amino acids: CASAAGGSYNEQFF.

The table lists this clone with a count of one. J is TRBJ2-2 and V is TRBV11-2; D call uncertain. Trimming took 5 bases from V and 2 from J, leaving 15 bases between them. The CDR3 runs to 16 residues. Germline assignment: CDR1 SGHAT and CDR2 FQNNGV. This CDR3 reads CASSRKTYGNTGELFF. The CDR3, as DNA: TGTGCCAGCAGCCGAAAAACCTATGGTAACACCGGGGAGCTGTTTTTT.